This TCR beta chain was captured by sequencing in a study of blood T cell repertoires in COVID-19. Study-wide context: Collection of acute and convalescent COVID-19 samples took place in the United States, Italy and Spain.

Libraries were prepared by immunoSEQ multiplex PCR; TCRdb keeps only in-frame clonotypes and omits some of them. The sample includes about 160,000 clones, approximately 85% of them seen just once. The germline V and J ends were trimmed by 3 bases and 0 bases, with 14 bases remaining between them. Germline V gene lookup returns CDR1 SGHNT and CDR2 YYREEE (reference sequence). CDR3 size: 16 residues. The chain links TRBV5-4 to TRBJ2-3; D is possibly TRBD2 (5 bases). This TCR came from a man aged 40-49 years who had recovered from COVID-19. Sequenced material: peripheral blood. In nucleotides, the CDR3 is TGTGCCAGCAGCTCAAGCGGCGGACGTAGCACAGATACGCAGTATTTT. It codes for CASSSSGGRSTDTQYF. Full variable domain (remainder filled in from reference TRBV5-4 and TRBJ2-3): ETGVTQSPTHLIKTRGQQVTLRCSSQSGHNTVSWYQQALGQGPQFIFQYYREEENGRGNFPPRFSGLQFPNYSSELNVNALELDDSALYLCASSSSGGRSTDTQYFGPGTRLTVL.